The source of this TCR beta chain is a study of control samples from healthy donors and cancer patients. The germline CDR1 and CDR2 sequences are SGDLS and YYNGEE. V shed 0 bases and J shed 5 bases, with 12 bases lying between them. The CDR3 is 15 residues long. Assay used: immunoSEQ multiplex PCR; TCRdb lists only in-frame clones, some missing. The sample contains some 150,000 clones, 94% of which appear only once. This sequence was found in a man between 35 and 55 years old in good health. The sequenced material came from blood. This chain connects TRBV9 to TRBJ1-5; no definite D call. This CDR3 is CASSVDGSAHQPQHF. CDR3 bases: TGTGCCAGCAGCGTAGACGGCTCGGCCCATCAGCCCCAGCATTTT.